The 15 T cell receptor beta chains below all came from one sample that was sequenced in a study of preoperative IRX-2 immunotherapy in early breast cancer. Here immunoSEQ multiplex PCR was the method, and the copy in TCRdb shows in-frame clones only, minus some. The sample carries about 67,000 clones, roughly 94% recorded once. The treatment denotes: preoperative locoregional IRX-2 cytokine immunotherapy. Sampling was conducted from a patient treated with IRX-2 immunotherapy. The origin of the receptors is a human donor with breast cancer.

This chain uses TRBV10-3 with TRBJ1-5, with TRBD1 as a possible D gene (6 bases). Germline assignment: CDR1 ENHRY and CDR2 SYGVKD. This CDR3 contains 13 residues. The V gene lost 5 bases and the J gene lost 7 bases, with 12 bases spanning the gap. The CDR3 nucleotides read TGTGCCATCAGTCTCCGAGGGGGACAGCCCCAGCATTTT. Translated, it gives CAISLRGGQPQHF.

V gene TRBV4-3 combines with J gene TRBJ2-5; D not certain. This CDR3 is 14 amino acids long. Germline lookup yields CDR1 LGHNA and CDR2 YSLEER. Between the trimmed V and J ends, which lost 3 bases and 4 bases, there was a span of 12 bases. The CDR3 DNA reads TGCGCCAGCAGCCAGACACACGGACGAGAGACCCAGTACTTC. It codes for CASSQTHGRETQYF.

The J gene is TRBJ2-7, the V gene TRBV29-1; perhaps TRBD1 as D (5 bases). CDR1 SQVTM and CDR2 ANQGSEA come from the germline V gene. The CDR3 totals 11 residues. Trimming shortened V by 7 bases and J by 5 bases, and 12 bases separated the two germline ends. CDR3 DNA: TGCAGCGGGACATTTGCCCACGAGCAGTACTTC. Protein product: CSGTFAHEQYF.

This clone was picked up one time. This chain links TRBV5-4 with TRBJ2-3; 7 positions agree with TRBD1. The CDR3 runs 16 residues. V was clipped by 4 bases and J by 4 bases; unmatched bases: 12. Germline CDR1 is SGHNT and CDR2 is YYREEE (reference sequence). This CDR3 is CASSLDGLGGPDTQYF. CDR3 DNA sequence: TGTGCCAGCAGCCTGGATGGGTTAGGGGGCCCAGATACGCAGTATTTT.

The chain uses TRBV9 and TRBJ2-6, with unresolved D. Germline V gene sequence: CDR1 SGDLS, CDR2 YYNGEE. CDR3 length: 14 amino acids. V lost 2 bases, J lost 3 bases, and 6 bases lay in between. The CDR3 here is CASSVGLGANVLTF. The CDR3 DNA sequence: TGTGCCAGCAGCGTTGGTCTTGGGGCCAACGTCCTGACTTTC.

The chain recombines TRBV7-2 with TRBJ2-1; 7 bases fit TRBD2. This CDR3 region has 15 residues. Germline V CDR1 and CDR2: SGHTA, FQGNSA. Germline trimming cut 4 bases from V and 0 bases from J; bases unmatched to any gene: 3. CDR3 DNA sequence: TGTGCCAGCAGCTCCAGCGGGAACTCCTACAATGAGCAGTTCTTC. This codes for CASSSSGNSYNEQFF.

The chain has TRBV4-2 and TRBJ2-1; 8 nucleotides align to TRBD2. This CDR3 spans 17 amino acids. Germline CDR1 LGHNA, CDR2 YNFKEQ. Unmatched junction bases numbered 7, after V lost 1 base and J lost 2 bases. This CDR3 is CASSQGIREGPYNEQFF. DNA for the CDR3: TGTGCCAGCAGCCAAGGTATTCGGGAGGGCCCCTACAATGAGCAGTTCTTC.

The chain carries TRBV5-5 and TRBJ1-4; unclear D gene. There are 13 residues in the CDR3. V lost 3 bases, J lost 7 bases, and 10 bases lay in between. Per the germline V gene, CDR1 is SGHKS and CDR2 is YYEKEE (reference sequence). DNA for the CDR3: TGTGCCAGCAGCTATTCCGTCTTTGAAAAACTGTTTTTT. Its translation: CASSYSVFEKLFF.

The V call is TRBV7-9, the J call TRBJ2-1; TRBD1 or TRBD2 may be the D gene (5 bases each). This CDR3 is built from 16 residues. Per germline, CDR1 SEHNR and CDR2 FQNEAQ (reference sequence). Trimming shortened V by 4 bases and J by 7 bases, and 20 bases separated the two germline ends. CDR3 nucleotides: TGTGCCAGCAGCTCCCTTTCCCGGGACCCACGGAATGAGCAGTTCTTC. Its translation is CASSSLSRDPRNEQFF.

The rearrangement links TRBV4-1 to TRBJ2-3; 11 nucleotides align to TRBD2. Trimming removed 3 bases from V and 2 bases from J; junction bases left unmatched: 7. The length of the CDR3 is 17 residues. Looked up from germline, CDR1 is MGHRA and CDR2 is YSYEKL. The CDR3 reads CASSQGGLADYTDTQYF. The CDR3 DNA sequence: TGCGCCAGCAGCCAGGGGGGACTAGCGGATTACACAGATACGCAGTATTTT.

The rearrangement links TRBV5-4 to TRBJ2-2, with 11 positions matching TRBD2. The CDR3 has 16 residues. Germline CDR1 reads SGHNT; CDR2 reads YYREEE (reference sequence). J was trimmed by 4 bases and V by 4 bases; bases with no gene match: 6. CDR3 residues: CASSGVAGGPTGELFF. Written as DNA, the CDR3 is TGTGCCAGCAGCGGTGTAGCGGGAGGGCCCACCGGGGAGCTGTTTTTT. Variable domain in full (rest from reference TRBV5-4 and TRBJ2-2): ETGVTQSPTHLIKTRGQQVTLRCSSQSGHNTVSWYQQALGQGPQFIFQYYREEENGRGNFPPRFSGLQFPNYSSELNVNALELDDSALYLCASSGVAGGPTGELFFGEGSRLTVL.

The chain is built from TRBV6-1 and TRBJ1-5; the D gene is possibly TRBD1 (5 bases). Trimming shortened V by 9 bases and J by 9 bases, and 18 bases separated the two germline ends. The CDR3 is 13 amino acids. From germline, CDR1 is MNHNS and CDR2 SASEGT. CDR3 sequence: CASSQQTVAPQHF. In nucleotides, the CDR3 is TGTGCCAGTAGCCAGCAGACAGTTGCGCCCCAGCATTTT.

This sequence joins TRBV7-2 and TRBJ2-5; 7 bases align to TRBD1. The junction had 16 bases not matched to a gene; V was cut back by 7 bases and J by 11 bases. Germline CDR1 and CDR2: SGHTA and FQGNSA. The CDR3 loop spans 14 amino acids. CDR3 DNA sequence: TGTGCCAGCACCCTAAGGCAGGGGGTAGGGGAGCAGTACTTC. The encoded protein is CASTLRQGVGEQYF.

The rearrangement joins TRBV6-5 to TRBJ1-2; D is ambiguous. V was clipped by 2 bases and J by 4 bases, with 14 bases between them. Germline V lookup: CDR1 MNHEY, CDR2 SVGAGI. This CDR3 is built from 15 residues. This chain's CDR3 is CASSYARGMVYGYTF. CDR3 bases: TGTGCCAGCAGTTACGCACGGGGAATGGTCTATGGCTACACCTTC.

The chain recombines TRBV6-5 with TRBJ1-4; D gene uncertain. From germline, CDR1 is MNHEY and CDR2 SVGAGI. This CDR3 is 13 amino acids long. Trimming removed 6 bases at V and 7 bases at J, with 12 bases between. The CDR3 here is CASSETLAEKLFF. CDR3 DNA: TGTGCCAGCAGCGAGACACTAGCTGAAAAACTGTTTTTT.